The clone carrying this T cell receptor (beta chain) was observed a few times. These data come from a study of CD8 T cells in ankylosing spondylitis. Germline values: CDR1 SQVTM, CDR2 ANQGSEA. CDR3 size: 12 residues. Losses at the gene ends were 4 bases for V and 3 bases for J; bases not matched to a gene: 2. TCRdb analysed the 5' RACE reads with MiXCR anew, one entry per CDR3 protein. The sample shows just under 350,000 distinct CDR3 sequences, approximately 14% of them seen only once. This chain links TRBV29-1 with TRBJ1-2; TRBD1 matches at 7 bases. This sequence originates from a male donor with ankylosing spondylitis or in good health (not recorded which). The sample was blood, either unsorted or a sorted T cell fraction (not recorded which). CDR3 DNA: TGCAGCGTTGGACAGGGTGACTATGGCTACACCTTC. Its protein product is CSVGQGDYGYTF.